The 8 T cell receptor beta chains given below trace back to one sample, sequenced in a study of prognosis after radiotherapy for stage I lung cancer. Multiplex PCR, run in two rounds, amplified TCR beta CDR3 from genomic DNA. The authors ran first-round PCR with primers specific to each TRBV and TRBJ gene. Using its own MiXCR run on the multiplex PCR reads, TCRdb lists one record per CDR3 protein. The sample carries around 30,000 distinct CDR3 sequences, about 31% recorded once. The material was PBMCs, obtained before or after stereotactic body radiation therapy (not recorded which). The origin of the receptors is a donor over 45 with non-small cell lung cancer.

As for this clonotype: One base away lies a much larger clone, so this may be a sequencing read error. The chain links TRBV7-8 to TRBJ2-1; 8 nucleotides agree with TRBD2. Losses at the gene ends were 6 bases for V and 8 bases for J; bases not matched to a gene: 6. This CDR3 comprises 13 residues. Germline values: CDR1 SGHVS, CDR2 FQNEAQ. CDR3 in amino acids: CASSSAREDEQFF. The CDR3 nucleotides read TGTGCCAGCAGTTCAGCGCGGGAGGATGAGCAGTTCTTC.

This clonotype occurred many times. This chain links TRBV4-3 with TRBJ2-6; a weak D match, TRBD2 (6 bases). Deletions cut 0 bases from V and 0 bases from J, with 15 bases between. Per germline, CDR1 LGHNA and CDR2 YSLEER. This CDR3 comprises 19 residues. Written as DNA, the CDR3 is TGCGCCAGCAGCCAAGAAGGGACGGGGGAGTTCTCTGGGGCCAACGTCCTGACTTTC. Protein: CASSQEGTGEFSGANVLTF.

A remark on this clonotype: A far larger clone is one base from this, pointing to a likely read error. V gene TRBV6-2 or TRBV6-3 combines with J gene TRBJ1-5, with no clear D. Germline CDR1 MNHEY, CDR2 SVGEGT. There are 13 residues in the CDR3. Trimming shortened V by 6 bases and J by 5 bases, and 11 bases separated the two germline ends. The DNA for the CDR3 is TGTGCCAGCAGAGAAGGAGCCTATCAGCCCCAGCATTTT. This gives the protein CASREGAYQPQHF.

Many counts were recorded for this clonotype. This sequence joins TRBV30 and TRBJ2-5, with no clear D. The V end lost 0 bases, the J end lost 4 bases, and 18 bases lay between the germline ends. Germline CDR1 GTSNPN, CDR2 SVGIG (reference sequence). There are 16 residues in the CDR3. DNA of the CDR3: TGTGCCTGGAGTGTAGGGTCGACCGGGTTGAGAGAGACCCAGTACTTC. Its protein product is CAWSVGSTGLRETQYF.

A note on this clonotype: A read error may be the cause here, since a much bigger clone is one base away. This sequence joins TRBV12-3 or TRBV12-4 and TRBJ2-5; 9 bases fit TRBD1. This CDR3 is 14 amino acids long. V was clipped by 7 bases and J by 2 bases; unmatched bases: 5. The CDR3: CASIHGQGQETQYF. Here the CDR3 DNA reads TGTGCCAGCATCCACGGACAGGGGCAAGAGACCCAGTACTTC.

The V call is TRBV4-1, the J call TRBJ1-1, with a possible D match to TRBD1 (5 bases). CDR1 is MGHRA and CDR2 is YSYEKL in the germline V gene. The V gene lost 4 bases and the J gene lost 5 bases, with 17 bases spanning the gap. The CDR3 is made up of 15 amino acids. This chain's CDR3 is CASSPSGLLRTEAFF. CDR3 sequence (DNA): TGCGCCAGCAGCCCTTCAGGGCTCCTGAGGACTGAAGCTTTCTTT.

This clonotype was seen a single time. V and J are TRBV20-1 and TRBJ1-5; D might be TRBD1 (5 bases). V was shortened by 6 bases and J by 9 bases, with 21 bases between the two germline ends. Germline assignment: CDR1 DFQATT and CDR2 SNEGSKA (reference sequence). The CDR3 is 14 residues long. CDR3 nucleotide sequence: TGCAGTGCCACTCACACGGGGCGGGTCCGGCCCCAGCATTTT. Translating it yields CSATHTGRVRPQHF.

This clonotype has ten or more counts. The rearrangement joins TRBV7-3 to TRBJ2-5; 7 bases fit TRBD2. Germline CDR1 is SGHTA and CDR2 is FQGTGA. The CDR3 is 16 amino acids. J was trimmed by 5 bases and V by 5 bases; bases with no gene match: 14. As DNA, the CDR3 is TGTGCCAGCAGCCAAGCCCCTGTGGCCGGGGGGGAGACCCAGTACTTC. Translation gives CASSQAPVAGGETQYF.